These 13 T cell receptor beta chains share one sample of origin, sequenced in a study of T cell responses to AZD1222 COVID-19 vaccine. The assay was immunoSEQ multiplex PCR, and TCRdb's table has in-frame clones only and misses some. Of around 160,000 clones in the sample, about nine tenths were seen once. Specimen: peripheral blood, collected on day 0 of AZD1222 vaccination. Receptor source: an adult in good health.

The genes are TRBV19 and TRBJ2-7, with D perhaps matching TRBD1 (7 bases). The CDR3 spans 15 residues. The V end lost 6 bases, the J end lost 2 bases, and 17 bases lay between the germline ends. CDR1 and CDR2 (germline): LNHDA, SQIVND (reference sequence). CDR3 sequence: CASRPDREATYEQYF. CDR3 coding DNA: TGTGCCAGTAGACCCGACAGGGAGGCAACCTACGAGCAGTACTTC.

V and J are TRBV4-3 and TRBJ2-3, with TRBD1 matching 8 bases. This CDR3 spans 15 amino acids. V lost 6 bases and J lost 0; bases outside the gene matches: 5. Germline V gene data show CDR1 as LGHNA and CDR2 as YSLEER. For the CDR3, the DNA is TGCGCCAGCAGGCGACAGGGGCGTAGCACAGATACGCAGTATTTT. The encoded protein is CASRRQGRSTDTQYF.

This rearrangement joins TRBV6-5 to TRBJ1-2; TRBD1 is a possible D gene (6 bases). This CDR3 has 14 amino acids. V was cut by 7 bases and J by 2 bases, with 14 bases left in between. Germline CDR1 is MNHEY and CDR2 is SVGAGI. CDR3 DNA: TGTGCCAGCATCAGCGGGGGCAGGAACTATGGCTACACCTTC. Translating gives CASISGGRNYGYTF.

About this clone: Being one base from a much bigger clone, this may be a read error. The rearrangement links TRBV7-2 to TRBJ2-5, with D perhaps being TRBD1 or TRBD2 (5 bases each). Germline V gives CDR1 SGHTA, CDR2 FQGNSA. V dropped 4 bases and J dropped 0 bases, with 6 bases sitting between them. The CDR3 extends over 13 amino acids. The chain's CDR3 is CASSWGYQETQYF. CDR3 DNA: TGTGCCAGCAGCTGGGGGTACCAAGAGACCCAGTACTTC.

The V gene is TRBV4-1, the J gene TRBJ1-5; D might be TRBD1 (6 bases). Deletions cut 1 base from V and 5 bases from J, with 15 bases between. Germline V CDR1 and CDR2: MGHRA, YSYEKL. The CDR3 spans 16 residues. The CDR3 sequence is CASSQVGQGGHQPQHF. CDR3 nucleotide sequence: TGCGCCAGCAGCCAAGTAGGACAAGGGGGACATCAGCCCCAGCATTTT.

The V and J genes are TRBV5-8 and TRBJ2-5; unclear D gene. CDR1 and CDR2 (germline): SGHTS, YDEGEE. The CDR3 runs to 16 residues. The V gene lost 0 bases and the J gene lost 5 bases, with 17 bases spanning the gap. The CDR3 protein is CASSLALAPTGETQYF. The DNA of the CDR3 is TGTGCCAGCAGCTTGGCCTTAGCCCCAACGGGTGAGACCCAGTACTTC.

V usage is TRBV19 and J usage is TRBJ1-4; D perhaps matches TRBD1 (6 bases). CDR1 LNHDA and CDR2 SQIVND come from the germline V gene (reference sequence). Trimming stripped 5 bases from V and 0 bases from J, with 13 bases between. The CDR3 length is 16 residues. CDR3: CASSVRDTTTNEKLFF. DNA for the CDR3: TGTGCCAGTAGTGTCAGGGACACTACAACTAATGAAAAACTGTTTTTT.

The chain combines TRBV19 with TRBJ1-5; D perhaps matches TRBD1 (5 bases). Germline V gives CDR1 LNHDA, CDR2 SQIVND (reference sequence). V lost 3 bases, J lost 4 bases, and 13 bases lay in between. The CDR3 totals 15 residues. The CDR3 protein is CASSIYPEGNQPQHF. The CDR3 region has the DNA TGTGCCAGTAGTATCTACCCCGAGGGGAATCAGCCCCAGCATTTT.

The V call is TRBV19, the J call TRBJ1-2; D is unclear. The CDR3 runs 13 residues. Germline V lookup: CDR1 LNHDA, CDR2 SQIVND (reference sequence). Trimming took off 7 bases at V and 4 bases at J, with 13 bases between the two ends. DNA of the CDR3: TGTGCCAGTACTCCGGACCGTTCCTATGGCTACACCTTC. Translating it yields CASTPDRSYGYTF.

V gene TRBV5-6 combines with J gene TRBJ2-4, with D tentatively TRBD1 (6 bases). The CDR3 runs 16 residues. Germline CDR1 reads SGHDT; CDR2 reads YYEEEE. Trimming removed 4 bases at V and 0 bases at J, with 14 bases between. The CDR3 protein is CASSPYRDPAKNIQYF. DNA of the CDR3: TGTGCCAGCAGCCCCTACAGGGACCCAGCCAAAAACATTCAGTACTTC.

The V call is TRBV28, the J call TRBJ1-1, with D possibly being TRBD1 (5 bases). CDR3 size: 15 residues. The germline gives CDR1 MDHEN, CDR2 SYDVKM. V lost 4 bases, J lost 3 bases, and 15 bases lay in between. Here the CDR3 reads CASSSTQGRYTEAFF. The CDR3 DNA is TGTGCCAGCAGTTCCACGCAGGGAAGATACACTGAAGCTTTCTTT.

The V call is TRBV18, the J call TRBJ1-1, with D perhaps matching TRBD1 (5 bases). Trimming removed 5 bases at V and 1 base at J, with 8 bases between. In germline, CDR1 is KGHSH, CDR2 LQKENI. This CDR3 has 13 residues. The CDR3 sequence is CASSEGKNTEAFF. The CDR3 nucleotides read TGTGCCAGCTCAGAGGGGAAGAACACTGAAGCTTTCTTT.

This clone was counted once. The rearrangement joins TRBV5-1 to TRBJ2-3, with 8 bases aligning to TRBD2. Germline values: CDR1 SGHRS, CDR2 YFSETQ. V shed 4 bases, J shed 0 bases, and the junction held 4 bases outside the gene matches. The CDR3 loop spans 15 amino acids. The CDR3: CASSVSGASTDTQYF. CDR3 coding DNA: TGCGCCAGCAGCGTTAGCGGGGCTAGCACAGATACGCAGTATTTT. The full variable domain, completed using reference TRBV5-1 and TRBJ2-3, is KAGVTQTPRYLIKTRGQQVTLSCSPISGHRSVSWYQQTPGQGLQFLFEYFSETQRNKGNFPGRFSGRQFSNSRSEMNVSTLELGDSALYLCASSVSGASTDTQYFGPGTRLTVL.